This T cell receptor (beta chain) was recorded in a study of cytomegalovirus exposure and HLA in healthy donors. Study-wide context: Caucasian-associated ancestry cluster membership applied to about four fifths of around 400 genotyped donors. Overall study findings and caveats: Presence/absence analyses rested on an assumption that sequencing depth was roughly uniform across donors. There were a few CMV-associated chains whose specificity for CMV antigens was confirmed in vitro. As immune exposure information, only CMV serostatus was available.

As regards this clone: The antigen remains unidentified.

The study ran its PCR with 60 Vbeta and 13 Jbeta primers. Sequenced by immunoSEQ multiplex PCR; TCRdb stores in-frame clones only, minus some. The table lists 110,000 to 150,000 clones, around 75% of them singletons. Germline lookup yields CDR1 SGHRS and CDR2 YFSETQ. The CDR3 covers 14 residues. Between the trimmed V and J ends, which lost 1 base and 2 bases, there was a span of 9 bases. The sequencing sample was made of PBMCs. The chain recombines TRBV5-1 with TRBJ2-5, with D perhaps TRBD1 (5 bases). This clonotype originated in a woman under 40 in good health and CMV-seronegative. CDR3: CASSLSPGQETQYF. CDR3 sequence (DNA): TGCGCCAGCAGCTTGTCTCCAGGGCAAGAGACCCAGTACTTC. The variable domain in full, completed from reference TRBV5-1 and TRBJ2-5, reads KAGVTQTPRYLIKTRGQQVTLSCSPISGHRSVSWYQQTPGQGLQFLFEYFSETQRNKGNFPGRFSGRQFSNSRSEMNVSTLELGDSALYLCASSLSPGQETQYFGPGTRLLVL.